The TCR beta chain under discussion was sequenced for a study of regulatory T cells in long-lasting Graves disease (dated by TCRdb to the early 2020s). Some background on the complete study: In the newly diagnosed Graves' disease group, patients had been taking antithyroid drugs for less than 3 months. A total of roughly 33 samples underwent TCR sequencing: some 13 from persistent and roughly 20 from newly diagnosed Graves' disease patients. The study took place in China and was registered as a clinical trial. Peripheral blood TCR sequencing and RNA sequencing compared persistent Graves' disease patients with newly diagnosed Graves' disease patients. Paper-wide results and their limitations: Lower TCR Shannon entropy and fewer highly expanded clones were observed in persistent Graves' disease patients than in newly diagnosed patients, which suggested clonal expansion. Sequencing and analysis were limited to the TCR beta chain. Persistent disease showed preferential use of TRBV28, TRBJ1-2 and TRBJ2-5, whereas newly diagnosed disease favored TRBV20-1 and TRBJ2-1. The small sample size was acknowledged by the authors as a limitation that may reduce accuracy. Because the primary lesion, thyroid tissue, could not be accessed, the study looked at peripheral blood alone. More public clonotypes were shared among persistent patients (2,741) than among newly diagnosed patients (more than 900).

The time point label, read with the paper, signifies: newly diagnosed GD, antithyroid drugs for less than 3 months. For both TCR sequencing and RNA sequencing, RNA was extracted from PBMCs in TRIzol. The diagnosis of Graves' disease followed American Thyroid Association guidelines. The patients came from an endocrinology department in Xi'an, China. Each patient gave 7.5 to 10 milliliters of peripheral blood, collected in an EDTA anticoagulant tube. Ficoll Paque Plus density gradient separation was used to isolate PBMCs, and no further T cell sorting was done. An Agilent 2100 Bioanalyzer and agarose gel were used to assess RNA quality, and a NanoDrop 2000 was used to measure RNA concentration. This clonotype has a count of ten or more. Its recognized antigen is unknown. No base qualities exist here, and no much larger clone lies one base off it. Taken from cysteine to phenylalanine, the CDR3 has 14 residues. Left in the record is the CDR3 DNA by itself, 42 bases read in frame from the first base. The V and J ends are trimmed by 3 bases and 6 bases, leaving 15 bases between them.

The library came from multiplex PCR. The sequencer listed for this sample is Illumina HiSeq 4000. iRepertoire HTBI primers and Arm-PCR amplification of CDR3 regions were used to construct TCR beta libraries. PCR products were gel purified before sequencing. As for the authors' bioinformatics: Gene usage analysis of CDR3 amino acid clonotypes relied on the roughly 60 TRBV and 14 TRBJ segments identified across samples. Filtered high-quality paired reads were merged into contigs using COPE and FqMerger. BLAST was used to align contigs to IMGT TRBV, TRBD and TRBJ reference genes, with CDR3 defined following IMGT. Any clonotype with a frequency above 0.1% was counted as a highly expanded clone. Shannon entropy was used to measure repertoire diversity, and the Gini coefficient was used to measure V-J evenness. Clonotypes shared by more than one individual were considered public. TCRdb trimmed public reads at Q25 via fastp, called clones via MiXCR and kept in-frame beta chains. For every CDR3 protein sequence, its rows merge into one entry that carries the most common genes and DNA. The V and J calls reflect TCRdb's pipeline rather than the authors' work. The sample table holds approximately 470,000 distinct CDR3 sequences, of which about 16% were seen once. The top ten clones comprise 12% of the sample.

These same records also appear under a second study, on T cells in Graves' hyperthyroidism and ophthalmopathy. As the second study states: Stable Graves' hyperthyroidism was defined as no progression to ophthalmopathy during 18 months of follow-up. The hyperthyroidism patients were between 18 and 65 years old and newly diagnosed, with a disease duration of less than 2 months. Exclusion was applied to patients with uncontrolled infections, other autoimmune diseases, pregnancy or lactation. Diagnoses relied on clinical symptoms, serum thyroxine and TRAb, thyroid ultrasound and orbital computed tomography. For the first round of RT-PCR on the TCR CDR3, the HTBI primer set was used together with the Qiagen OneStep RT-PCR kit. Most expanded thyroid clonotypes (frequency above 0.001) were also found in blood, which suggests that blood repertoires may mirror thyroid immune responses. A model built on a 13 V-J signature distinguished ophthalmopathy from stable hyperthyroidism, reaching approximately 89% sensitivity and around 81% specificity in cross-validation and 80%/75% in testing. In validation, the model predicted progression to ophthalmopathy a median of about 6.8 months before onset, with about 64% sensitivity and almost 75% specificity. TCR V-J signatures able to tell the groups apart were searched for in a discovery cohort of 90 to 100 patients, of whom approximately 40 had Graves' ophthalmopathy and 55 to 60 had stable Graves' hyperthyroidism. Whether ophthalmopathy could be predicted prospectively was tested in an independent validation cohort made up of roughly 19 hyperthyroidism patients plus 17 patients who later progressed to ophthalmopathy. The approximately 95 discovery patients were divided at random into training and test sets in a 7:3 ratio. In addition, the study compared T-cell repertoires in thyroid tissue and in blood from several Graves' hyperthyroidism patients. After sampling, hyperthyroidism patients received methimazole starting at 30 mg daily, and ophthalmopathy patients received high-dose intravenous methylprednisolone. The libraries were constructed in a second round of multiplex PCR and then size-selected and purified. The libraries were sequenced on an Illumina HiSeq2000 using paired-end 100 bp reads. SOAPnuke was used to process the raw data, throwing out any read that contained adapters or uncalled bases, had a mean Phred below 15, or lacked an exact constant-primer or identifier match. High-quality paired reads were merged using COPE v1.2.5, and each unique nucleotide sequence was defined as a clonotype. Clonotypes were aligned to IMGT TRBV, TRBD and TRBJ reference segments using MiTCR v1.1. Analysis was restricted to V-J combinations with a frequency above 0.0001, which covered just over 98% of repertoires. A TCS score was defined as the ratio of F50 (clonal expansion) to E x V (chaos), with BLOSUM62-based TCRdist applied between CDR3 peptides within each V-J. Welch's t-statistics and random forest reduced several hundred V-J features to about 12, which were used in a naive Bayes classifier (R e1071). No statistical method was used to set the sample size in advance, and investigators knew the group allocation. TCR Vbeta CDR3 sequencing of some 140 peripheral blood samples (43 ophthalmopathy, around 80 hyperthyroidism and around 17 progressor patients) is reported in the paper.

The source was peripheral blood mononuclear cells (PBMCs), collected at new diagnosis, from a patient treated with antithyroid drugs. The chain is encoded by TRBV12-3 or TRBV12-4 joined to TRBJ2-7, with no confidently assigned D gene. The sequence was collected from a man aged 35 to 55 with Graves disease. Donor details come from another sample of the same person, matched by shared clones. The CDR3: CASSFESAPGEQYF. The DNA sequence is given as TGTGCCAGCAGTTTTGAATCTGCCCCAGGCGAGCAGTACTTC.